What follows are 26 T cell receptor beta chains derived from one specimen sequenced in a study of identical twins. TCRdb reprocessed the 5' RACE reads with MiXCR, giving one entry per CDR3 protein. This table has 400,000 to 550,000 distinct CDR3 sequences, roughly 13% appearing once. These data were also filed under a second study, of yellow fever vaccine responses in identical twins.

The sequenced material came from CD4+ T cells sorted from blood. The receptors stem from a woman between 18 and 29 years old in good health.

The chain links TRBV10-3 to TRBJ1-6; TRBD1 agrees at 8 bases. Trimming cost V 0 bases and J 7 bases; bases outside gene matches: 8. The length of the CDR3 is 17 residues. In germline, CDR1 is ENHRY, CDR2 SYGVKD. The CDR3 loop is CAISESLRTGNNSPLHF. The CDR3, as DNA: TGTGCCATCAGTGAGTCTTTGAGGACAGGGAACAATTCACCCCTCCACTTT.

The table lists this clonotype with a few counts. This rearrangement joins TRBV7-2 to TRBJ2-4; no clear D gene. This CDR3 is 12 amino acids long. Germline V gene lookup returns CDR1 SGHTA and CDR2 FQGNSA. V lost 6 bases to trimming and J lost 2 bases, with 5 bases between them. The CDR3 loop is CASRGTKNIQYF. The CDR3 DNA sequence: TGTGCCAGCAGGGGCACCAAAAACATTCAGTACTTC.

This clonotype turned up a few times. The V and J genes are TRBV5-1 and TRBJ2-7; tentatively, D is TRBD2 (6 bases). Germline V gives CDR1 SGHRS, CDR2 YFSETQ. The CDR3 has 15 residues. V lost 0 bases, J lost 2 bases, and 12 bases lay in between. In DNA, the CDR3 is TGCGCCAGCAGCTTGGAGAACCGGGGGACCTACGAGCAGTACTTC. It codes for CASSLENRGTYEQYF.

This chain links TRBV24-1 with TRBJ1-3; no reliable D call. The CDR3 is 18 residues long. Trimming left V 9 bases short and J 0 bases short, with 23 bases between. Germline V CDR1 and CDR2: KGHDR, SFDVKD. The CDR3 loop reads CATRRGIRVRLSGNTIYF. The CDR3, as DNA: TGTGCCACCCGGCGGGGTATAAGGGTACGACTCTCTGGAAACACCATATATTTT.

This clonotype was counted ten times or more. The chain combines TRBV7-2 with TRBJ2-2, with D tentatively TRBD1 (5 bases). The CDR3 contains 14 residues. The germline V and J ends were trimmed by 5 bases and 7 bases, with 14 bases remaining between them. Looked up from germline, CDR1 is SGHTA and CDR2 is FQGNSA. CDR3 region: CASSPTPQGGELFF. Written as DNA, the CDR3 is TGTGCCAGCAGCCCGACCCCTCAGGGCGGGGAGCTGTTTTTT. Complete variable domain (other parts from reference TRBV7-2 and TRBJ2-2): GAGVSQSPSNKVTEKGKDVELRCDPISGHTALYWYRQSLGQGLEFLIYFQGNSAPDKSGLPSDRFSAERTGGSVSTLTIQRTQQEDSAVYLCASSPTPQGGELFFGEGSRLTVL.

This rearrangement joins TRBV19 to TRBJ1-5; D gene uncertain. V lost 7 bases and J lost 0, with 19 bases in between. There are 17 residues in the CDR3. Germline CDR1 and CDR2: LNHDA and SQIVND (reference sequence). The CDR3 sequence: CASTHVGSFHSNQPQHF. CDR3 nucleotide sequence: TGTGCCAGTACCCACGTGGGGTCTTTTCATAGCAATCAGCCCCAGCATTTT.

This clonotype has a handful of counts. The chain uses TRBV19 and TRBJ2-2; no clear D gene. Deletions cut 4 bases from V and 2 bases from J, with 11 bases between. The CDR3 spans 15 residues. Germline CDR1 is LNHDA and CDR2 is SQIVND (reference sequence). The CDR3 DNA reads as TGTGCCAGTAGTACCCCAACCTTAAACACCGGGGAGCTGTTTTTT. Translated: CASSTPTLNTGELFF.

The V call is TRBV25-1, the J call TRBJ2-1; D gene unclear. CDR3 size: 12 residues. Germline loops: CDR1 MGHDK, CDR2 SYGVNS. V dropped 0 bases and J dropped 11 bases, with 8 bases sitting between them. CDR3 loop: CASSEYLEQQFF. CDR3 coding DNA: TGTGCCAGCAGTGAATATCTGGAGCAGCAGTTCTTC.

This clonotype was counted only a few times. The V and J genes are TRBV4-1 and TRBJ1-6; D possibly corresponds to TRBD1 (6 bases). Germline assignment: CDR1 MGHRA and CDR2 YSYEKL. Trimming shortened V by 0 bases and J by 9 bases, and 9 bases separated the two germline ends. The CDR3 contains 14 residues. CDR3 loop: CASSQEQGISPLHF. The CDR3 region has the DNA TGCGCCAGCAGCCAAGAGCAGGGGATTTCACCCCTCCACTTT.

The V call is TRBV6-5, the J call TRBJ1-2; a possible D gene is TRBD1 (6 bases). The germline V gene has CDR1 MNHEY and CDR2 SVGAGI. V dropped 8 bases and J dropped 9 bases, with 13 bases sitting between them. The CDR3 extends over 11 amino acids. The DNA for the CDR3 is TGTGCCAGCCGACAGGCCGAAAGCTACACCTTC. Its protein is CASRQAESYTF.

The CDR3 coding sequence is TGTGCCAGCAGCGTAGCGGGGGGGGCAGATGAGCAGTTCTTC. Amino acids: CASSVAGGADEQFF. This sequence joins TRBV9 and TRBJ2-1, with TRBD2 matching over 8 bases. The CDR3 covers 14 residues. CDR1 and CDR2 (germline): SGDLS, YYNGEE. Trimming removed 0 bases from V and 8 bases from J; junction bases left unmatched: 4.

This clonotype was seen many times. The chain is built from TRBV7-2 and TRBJ2-3; perhaps TRBD2 as D (6 bases). Germline lookup yields CDR1 SGHTA and CDR2 FQGNSA. This CDR3 is built from 14 residues. V lost 5 bases to trimming and J lost 1 base, with 10 bases between them. The CDR3 DNA is TGTGCCAGCAGCCTGCGGGACGGCACAGATACGCAGTATTTT. It is translated as CASSLRDGTDTQYF.

This chain connects TRBV19 to TRBJ2-1; D is uncertain. The V and J ends lost 6 bases and 0 bases respectively, with 12 bases between them. The CDR3 has 15 residues. Germline lookup yields CDR1 LNHDA and CDR2 SQIVND (reference sequence). The CDR3 nucleotides read TGTGCCAGTAGATCAGCTACCCGCTCCTACAATGAGCAGTTCTTC. This translates into CASRSATRSYNEQFF.

This clonotype came up a few times. The J gene is TRBJ2-3, the V gene TRBV3-1; D is uncertain. The CDR3 extends over 12 amino acids. V was clipped by 1 base and J by 7 bases, with 6 bases between them. Germline V gene lookup returns CDR1 LGHDT and CDR2 YNNKEL (reference sequence). CDR3 loop: CASSQGLYTQYF. In nucleotides, the CDR3 is TGTGCCAGCAGCCAAGGGCTTTATACGCAGTATTTT.

The chain carries TRBV9 and TRBJ2-5; D may be TRBD1 (6 bases). The CDR3 extends over 16 amino acids. The germline V and J ends were trimmed by 3 bases and 2 bases, with 17 bases remaining between them. Germline CDR1 SGDLS, CDR2 YYNGEE. In DNA form, the CDR3 reads TGTGCCAGCAGCGCCACCCAGGGGAACCTTCAAGAGACCCAGTACTTC. Protein: CASSATQGNLQETQYF. The entire variable domain, with the rest obtained from reference TRBV9 and TRBJ2-5, is as follows: DSGVTQTPKHLITATGQRVTLRCSPRSGDLSVYWYQQSLDQGLQFLIQYYNGEERAKGNILERFSAQQFPDLHSELNLSSLELGDSALYFCASSATQGNLQETQYFGPGTRLLVL.

This clonotype was observed a few times. This chain connects TRBV12-3 or TRBV12-4 to TRBJ1-2; maybe TRBD1 (5 bases). The CDR3 spans 14 residues. V dropped 5 bases and J dropped 4 bases, with 14 bases sitting between them. CDR3 DNA: TGTGCCAGCAGTACTCGGCAGGGCGGCTATGGCTACACCTTC. Residues: CASSTRQGGYGYTF.

The V and J genes are TRBV14 and TRBJ2-2, with D possibly matching TRBD2 (6 bases). Germline V lookup: CDR1 SGHDN, CDR2 FVKESK. The CDR3 contains 15 residues. V was clipped by 3 bases and J by 2 bases, with 10 bases between them. CDR3 protein: CASSQLGGNTGELFF. CDR3 bases: TGTGCCAGCAGCCAGCTGGGGGGAAACACCGGGGAGCTGTTTTTT.

The chain employs TRBV11-2 and TRBJ2-5; 7 bases are shared with TRBD1. Germline trimming cut 0 bases from V and 2 bases from J; bases unmatched to any gene: 3. The CDR3 length is 15 residues. Germline-derived CDR1 and CDR2 are SGHAT and FQNNGV. The CDR3 coding sequence is TGTGCCAGCAGCTTAGATGGGACAGATCAAGAGACCCAGTACTTC. As protein: CASSLDGTDQETQYF.

V usage is TRBV27 and J usage is TRBJ2-7; 8 positions agree with TRBD2. The CDR3 has 16 amino acids. V lost 5 bases to trimming and J lost 4 bases; unmatched junction nucleotides: 13. The germline V gene has CDR1 MNHEY and CDR2 SMNVEV (reference sequence). CDR3 protein: CASSPPGKLAAYEQYF. Here the CDR3 DNA reads TGTGCCAGCAGTCCGCCGGGGAAACTAGCGGCGTACGAGCAGTACTTC.

The sample holds many counts of this clonotype. The chain carries TRBV20-1 and TRBJ2-1; a weak D match, TRBD1 (6 bases). V lost 3 bases and J 6 bases, leaving 15 bases between the germline ends. This CDR3 spans 14 amino acids. CDR1 is DFQATT, CDR2 SNEGSKA, per germline (reference sequence). The CDR3 spells CSASVTGIPNEQFF. For the CDR3, the DNA is TGCAGTGCTAGCGTTACAGGGATTCCCAATGAGCAGTTCTTC.

This clonotype has a count of ten or more. The V gene is TRBV9, the J gene TRBJ1-6; TRBD1 is a possible D gene (5 bases). Germline CDR1 reads SGDLS; CDR2 reads YYNGEE. The CDR3 loop spans 14 amino acids. V was clipped by 0 bases and J by 10 bases, with 11 bases between them. The CDR3 DNA is TGTGCCAGCAGCGTAGAGGCAGGGCACTCACCCCTCCACTTT. It encodes CASSVEAGHSPLHF.

J is TRBJ2-2 and V is TRBV30; D is undetermined. The germline CDR1 and CDR2 sequences are GTSNPN and SVGIG (reference sequence). The CDR3 totals 14 residues. Trimming took 4 bases from V and 6 from J, leaving 15 bases between them. The CDR3 loop is CAWNPGVLAGELFF. The CDR3 coding sequence is TGTGCCTGGAATCCTGGGGTCCTCGCCGGGGAGCTGTTTTTT.

This clonotype was observed a few times. The chain links TRBV21-1 to TRBJ2-7; the table's TRBD2 call for D was not verified on the DNA. TRBV21-1 has pseudogene status. The CDR3 is 14 residues long. The CDR3 loop is CASSPDGPNYEQYF. CDR3 DNA sequence: TGTGCCAGCAGCCCCGACGGCCCCAACTACGAGCAGTACTTC.

This clonotype was seen a handful of times. J is TRBJ2-5 and V is TRBV12-3 or TRBV12-4; D not certain. The CDR3 is 13 residues long. V lost 6 bases and J lost 2, with 10 bases in between. The CDR3 sequence is CASSVGVQETQYF. Written as DNA, the CDR3 is TGTGCCAGCAGCGTTGGCGTTCAAGAGACCCAGTACTTC.

The gene calls are TRBV7-2 and TRBJ2-7; D is unclear. The V gene's germline CDR1 is SGHTA and CDR2 FQGNSA. The V and J ends lost 1 base and 3 bases respectively, with 13 bases between them. The CDR3 is 15 amino acids. In DNA form, the CDR3 reads TGTGCCAGCAGCTTAGGGGTAAGCACATACTACGAGCAGTACTTC. Amino acid sequence: CASSLGVSTYYEQYF.

Comment on this clonotype: The conserved phenylalanine or tryptophan is not found at the CDR3 terminus, so this likely reflects a read error. The DNA is omitted, as the CDR3 cannot be located on it reliably, and the CDR3 follows TCRdb's listing. The chain combines TRBV20-1 with TRBJ1-2; the D call TRBD1 from the table was never checked on the DNA. The CDR3 has 14 residues if both end residues are counted. The germline V gene has CDR1 DFQATT and CDR2 SNEGSKA (reference sequence). The CDR3 sequence is CSAIRTGDGYRAIS.